This TCR beta chain was captured in a study of blood T cell repertoires in COVID-19. Study-wide context: The analysed material was cDNA or gDNA that came from T cells, B-cell-depleted T cells, or PBMCs.

The CDR3 totals 16 residues. Trimming cost V 4 bases and J 0 bases; bases outside gene matches: 4. The germline V gene encodes CDR1 LGHDT and CDR2 YNNKEL (reference sequence). Seattle patients were enrolled during active infection and followed longitudinally. The table lists this clone with a few counts. Authors' processing steps: Cell counts per sample came from amplifying reference gene primers. Libraries were prepared by immunoSEQ multiplex PCR; TCRdb keeps only in-frame clonotypes and omits some of them. V and J calls plus clone size are reproduced from that table; the DNA served to infer D and trimming. Of 150,000 to 200,000 clones in the sample, 84% are singletons; the top ten hold about 14%.

Sequences were obtained from peripheral blood. The TCR comes from a woman between 70 and 85 years old with COVID-19, enrolled during active disease. This chain uses TRBV3-1 (or the pseudogene TRBV3-2) with TRBJ2-5, with 11 bases aligning to TRBD2. The CDR3 is CASSLRTSGYQETQYF. CDR3 bases: TGTGCCAGCAGCCTCCGGACTAGCGGGTACCAAGAGACCCAGTACTTC.